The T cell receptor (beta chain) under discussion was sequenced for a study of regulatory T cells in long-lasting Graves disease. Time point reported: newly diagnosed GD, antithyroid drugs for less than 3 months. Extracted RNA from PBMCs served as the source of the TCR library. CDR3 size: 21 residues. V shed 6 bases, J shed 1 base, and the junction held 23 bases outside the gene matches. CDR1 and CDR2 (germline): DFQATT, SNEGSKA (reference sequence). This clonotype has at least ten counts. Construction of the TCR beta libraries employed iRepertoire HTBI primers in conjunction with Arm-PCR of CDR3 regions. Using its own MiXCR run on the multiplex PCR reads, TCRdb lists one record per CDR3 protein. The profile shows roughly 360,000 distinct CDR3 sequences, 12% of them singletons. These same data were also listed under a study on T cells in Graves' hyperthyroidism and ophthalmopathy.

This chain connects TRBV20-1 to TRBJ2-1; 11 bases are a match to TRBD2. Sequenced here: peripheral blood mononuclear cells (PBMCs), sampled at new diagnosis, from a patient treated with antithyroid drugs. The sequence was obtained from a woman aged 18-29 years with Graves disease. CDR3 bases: TGCAGTGCCTGGGGGCTAGCGGGGGGCCTCGATCAGTTAATTTCCTACAATGAGCAGTTCTTC. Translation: CSAWGLAGGLDQLISYNEQFF.